This is a list of T cell receptor beta chains from one sample in a study of blood T cell repertoires in COVID-19. This table comes from immunoSEQ multiplex PCR, and its TCRdb copy is limited to in-frame clones, with some not included. The sample records approximately 170,000 clones, about 90% being singletons. Sequencing was performed on peripheral blood. Source of these receptors: a woman aged 70 to 79 with acute or convalescent COVID-19. CDR3s include the opening cysteine and the closing phenylalanine or tryptophan. D genes are given only for firm matches. For some rows the clone size is stated as once, few or many, or as a class when expanded; others skip it.

d_call	v_call	clone_size	j_call	cdr3_aa	cdr3_nt
TRBD1	TRBV27	once	TRBJ1-1	CASSSSKGTDNTEAFF	TGTGCCAGCAGTTCAAGCAAGGGGACAGATAACACTGAAGCTTTCTTT
TRBD1	TRBV6-5	.	TRBJ1-1	CASSQSRDSITEAFF	TGTGCCAGCAGTCAATCGCGGGACAGCATCACTGAAGCTTTCTTT
.	TRBV4-1	.	TRBJ2-7	CASSQADRSTYEQYF	TGCGCCAGCAGCCAAGCGGACAGATCCACCTACGAGCAGTACTTC
TRBD1	TRBV2	.	TRBJ1-2	CASSDGQGAMSGGYGYTF	TGTGCCAGCAGTGATGGCCAGGGGGCGATGTCCGGTGGCTATGGCTACACCTTC
.	TRBV6-5	few	TRBJ2-1	CASSYSSGEDEQFF	TGTGCCAGCAGTTACTCTTCCGGGGAGGATGAGCAGTTCTTC
.	TRBV25-1	.	TRBJ1-4	CASSDRGSGTPVGKLFF	TGTGCCAGCAGTGACAGGGGATCGGGGACACCGGTTGGTAAACTGTTTTTT
.	TRBV28	.	TRBJ2-3	CASSLGLAPSTDTQYF	TGTGCCAGCAGCCTCGGTCTAGCGCCTAGCACAGATACGCAGTATTTT
.	TRBV19	.	TRBJ2-3	CASIVGRRRGNTTDTQYF	TGTGCCAGTATCGTCGGTCGGAGAAGGGGGAACACCACAGATACGCAGTATTTT
.	TRBV5-1	once	TRBJ1-4	CASSPAAGSNEKLFF	TGCGCCAGCAGCCCCGCTGCGGGAAGTAATGAAAAACTGTTTTTT
.	TRBV19	.	TRBJ1-5	CASKAVRQGNQPQHF	TGTGCCAGTAAGGCTGTTCGTCAGGGGAATCAGCCCCAGCATTTT
.	TRBV6-6	once	TRBJ1-6	CASSARRGSYNSPLHF	TGTGCCAGCAGTGCCCGGAGGGGTTCCTATAATTCACCCCTCCACTTT
.	TRBV14	once	TRBJ2-6	CASSQDGQPGANVLTF	TGTGCCAGCAGCCAAGACGGACAGCCTGGGGCCAACGTCCTGACTTTC
.	TRBV25-1	.	TRBJ1-6	CASSEFDGGNSPLHF	TGTGCCAGCAGTGAATTCGACGGGGGAAATTCACCCCTCCACTTT
TRBD1	TRBV5-6	.	TRBJ1-1	CASSLTTGVSARNTEAFF	TGTGCCAGCAGCTTGACAACAGGGGTCTCCGCTCGGAACACTGAAGCTTTCTTT
.	TRBV6-1	.	TRBJ1-2	CASSDTHRGGYTF	TGTGCCAGCAGTGACACCCACCGGGGAGGCTACACCTTC
TRBD2	TRBV5-4	.	TRBJ2-1	CASSSAAGVVSYNEQFF	TGTGCCAGCAGCTCCGCGGCGGGAGTAGTCTCCTACAATGAGCAGTTCTTC
TRBD1	TRBV18	once	TRBJ2-1	CASSPLATGGTGEQFF	TGTGCCAGCTCACCACTCGCCACAGGGGGGACTGGTGAGCAGTTCTTC
.	TRBV19	.	TRBJ2-3	CAWRRTRVPDTQYF	TGTGCCTGGAGGCGGACCCGTGTTCCAGATACGCAGTATTTT
.	TRBV4-3	.	TRBJ2-7	CASSQEDRLDYEQYF	TGCGCCAGCAGCCAAGAAGACAGGTTGGATTACGAGCAGTACTTC
TRBD1	TRBV5-1	.	TRBJ2-3	CASSSRQGMSTDTQYF	TGCGCCAGCAGCTCCCGACAGGGAATGAGCACAGATACGCAGTATTTT
.	TRBV7-2	.	TRBJ2-7	CASSSGSNYEQYF	TGTGCCAGCAGCTCGGGATCCAACTACGAGCAGTACTTC
.	TRBV7-8	once	TRBJ2-1	CASIQSTLTGEQFF	TGTGCCAGCATCCAATCAACTCTGACAGGTGAGCAGTTCTTC
.	TRBV4-1	.	TRBJ1-3	CASSQTPGGAGNTIYF	TGCGCCAGCAGCCAAACCCCGGGGGGGGCTGGAAACACCATATATTTT
TRBD2	TRBV6-5	.	TRBJ2-1	CASTAGTSRNVEQFF	TGTGCCAGCACTGCCGGGACTAGTAGGAATGTTGAGCAGTTCTTC
.	TRBV7-8	.	TRBJ1-2	CASSLNTGLGYGYTF	TGTGCCAGCAGCTTAAATACAGGGCTAGGCTATGGCTACACCTTC
TRBD1	TRBV7-9	.	TRBJ2-1	CASSGTGGSYNEQFF	TGTGCCAGCAGCGGGACAGGGGGCTCCTACAATGAGCAGTTCTTC
.	TRBV20-1	.	TRBJ2-5	CSASLVTAGETQYF	TGCAGTGCTAGTCTTGTGACTGCCGGCGAGACCCAGTACTTC
TRBD1	TRBV5-6	.	TRBJ1-2	CASSFNPGGNYGYTF	TGTGCCAGCAGCTTTAACCCAGGGGGCAACTATGGCTACACCTTC
.	TRBV30	few	TRBJ1-2	CAWTRGSLLGYTF	TGTGCCTGGACCCGGGGGTCACTCCTTGGCTACACCTTC
TRBD1	TRBV9	.	TRBJ1-2	CASSVGTGGVYGYTF	TGTGCCAGCAGCGTAGGGACAGGGGGCGTATATGGCTACACCTTC
.	TRBV28	.	TRBJ2-7	CASSLRYEQYF	TGTGCCAGCAGCCTCAGATACGAGCAGTACTTC
TRBD2	TRBV7-2	.	TRBJ2-7	CASSYRDYQDYEQYF	TGTGCCAGCAGCTACCGGGACTATCAGGACTACGAGCAGTACTTC
TRBD1	TRBV6-5	.	TRBJ1-1	CASTSGQTLNTEAFF	TGTGCCAGCACCTCGGGACAGACTCTGAACACTGAAGCTTTCTTT
TRBD1	TRBV5-1	.	TRBJ1-1	CASSAGTAVVESPFF	TGCGCCAGCAGCGCTGGGACAGCCGTCGTAGAATCGCCTTTCTTT
.	TRBV7-2	.	TRBJ1-6	CASSLDGMGLTSYNSPLHF	TGTGCCAGCAGCTTAGACGGGATGGGCTTGACCTCCTATAATTCACCCCTCCACTTT
TRBD2	TRBV24-1	.	TRBJ2-1	CATSDLAPGTSGGAVLNEQFF	TGTGCCACCAGTGATTTGGCACCTGGGACTAGCGGGGGGGCAGTTTTAAATGAGCAGTTCTTC
TRBD1	TRBV7-9	.	TRBJ2-7	CASSGQGSDEQYF	TGTGCCAGCAGTGGACAGGGGAGCGACGAGCAGTACTTC
.	TRBV6-2/TRBV6-3	few	TRBJ2-2	CASSQDRNTGELFF	TGTGCCAGCAGCCAAGACAGAAACACCGGGGAGCTGTTTTTT
TRBD1	TRBV7-2	.	TRBJ1-4	CASSLTRDRFPNEKLFF	TGTGCCAGCAGCTTAACCCGGGACAGGTTTCCTAATGAAAAACTGTTTTTT
.	TRBV5-5	.	TRBJ2-1	CASSLGTVNEQFF	TGTGCCAGCAGCTTGGGGACAGTAAATGAGCAGTTCTTC
.	TRBV21-1	.	TRBJ2-7	CASSKEKGLDEQYF	TGTGCCAGCAGCAAAGAAAAGGGGTTGGACGAGCAGTACTTC
.	TRBV7-9	.	TRBJ1-2	CASSLALQGIIGYTF	TGTGCCAGCAGCTTAGCCCTCCAGGGGATTATTGGCTACACCTTC
.	TRBV6-5	.	TRBJ2-3	CASIQRGTDTQYF	TGTGCCAGCATCCAACGGGGCACAGATACGCAGTATTTT
TRBD1	TRBV7-9	.	TRBJ1-2	CASSATGGAGRYTF	TGTGCCAGCAGCGCGACAGGGGGCGCCGGAAGGTACACCTTC
.	TRBV28	.	TRBJ1-3	CASSALVTGNTIYF	TGTGCCAGCAGCGCACTAGTTACTGGAAACACCATATATTTT
.	TRBV18	.	TRBJ2-7	CASSQGGGPYEQYF	TGTGCCAGCTCACAAGGTGGCGGTCCCTACGAGCAGTACTTC
TRBD1	TRBV20-1	.	TRBJ2-7	CSASRTGGAYEQYF	TGCAGTGCTAGTCGGACAGGGGGCGCCTACGAGCAGTACTTC